The following is a TCR beta chain sequence with its context. These data originate in a study of blood T cell repertoires in COVID-19. As for the study in general: The United States, Italy and Spain supplied acute and convalescent COVID-19 samples. T cells, B-cell-depleted T cells, or PBMCs supplied cDNA or gDNA.

Losses at the gene ends were 7 bases for V and 4 bases for J; bases not matched to a gene: 5. CDR1 and CDR2 from the germline V gene are GTSNPN and SVGIG (reference sequence). The length of the CDR3 is 15 residues. Enrollment of patients from Seattle took place during active infection, with longitudinal follow-up. Study processing details: Reference gene primers were amplified, and this amplification served to estimate nucleated cell counts. TCRdb's copy holds only in-frame clones and misses some; the assay was immunoSEQ multiplex PCR. That table gives V, J and clone size, and the DNA gave D and trimming. The sample contains roughly 570,000 clones, approximately 91% of which appear only once.

The sample consisted of peripheral blood. J is TRBJ2-2 and V is TRBV30, with 14 nucleotides matching TRBD2. The clonotype comes from a woman aged 50 to 65 with COVID-19, enrolled during active disease. CDR3: CASRLAGGATGELFF. In nucleotides, the CDR3 is TGTGCCTCTCGACTAGCGGGGGGGGCCACCGGGGAGCTGTTTTTT. Complete variable domain (other parts from reference TRBV30 and TRBJ2-2): SQTIHQWPATLVQPVGSPLSLECTVEGTSNPNLYWYRQAAGRGLQLLFYSVGIGQISSEVPQNLSASRPQDRQFILSSKKLLLSDSGFYLCASRLAGGATGELFFGEGSRLTVL.